One and the same sample provided the 15 T cell receptor beta chains below, sequenced in a study of T cells in Graves' hyperthyroidism and ophthalmopathy. Researchers amplified the TCR beta CDR3 regions from RNA transcripts. The primer set for the first-round RT-PCR of the TCR CDR3 was HTBI. TCRdb re-analysed the multiplex PCR reads in MiXCR, keeping a single row per CDR3 protein. This sample yields hundreds of thousands of distinct CDR3 sequences, of which roughly 21% are seen a single time; roughly 47% belongs to the top ten. What was sequenced was blood. Receptors were obtained from a man aged 35 to 55 with Graves' ophthalmopathy.

This clonotype has a count of ten or more. This chain links TRBV18 with TRBJ1-4, with D unresolved. Trimming took 4 bases from V and 8 from J, leaving 14 bases between them. The CDR3 consists of 14 residues. CDR1 is KGHSH and CDR2 is LQKENI in the germline V gene. The chain's CDR3 is CASSLDPPVEKLFF. CDR3 coding DNA: TGTGCCAGCTCACTGGACCCGCCTGTGGAAAAACTGTTTTTT. Full variable domain (missing parts from reference TRBV18 and TRBJ1-4): NAGVMQNPRHLVRRRGQEARLRCSPMKGHSHVYWYRQLPEEGLKFMVYLQKENIIDESGMPKERFSAEFPKEGPSILRIQQVVRGDSAAYFCASSLDPPVEKLFFGSGTQLSVL.

This clonotype was counted ten times or more. This rearrangement joins TRBV12-3 or TRBV12-4 to TRBJ2-2; D unclear. This CDR3 has 13 residues. Trimming cost V 0 bases and J 3 bases, with 2 bases left between them. CDR3 DNA sequence: TGTGCCAGCAGTTTAGCCCACACCGGGGAGCTGTTTTTT. Translating gives CASSLAHTGELFF.

This clonotype was seen ten or more times. J is TRBJ1-2 and V is TRBV5-1; 10 nucleotides match TRBD1. Trimming at V came to 6 bases and at J to 4 bases, leaving 3 bases not matched to a gene. Germline values: CDR1 SGHRS, CDR2 YFSETQ. The CDR3 covers 13 residues. DNA of the CDR3: TGCGCCAGCAAGGGACAGGGGACCTATGGCTACACCTTC. Translated, it gives CASKGQGTYGYTF.

This rearrangement joins TRBV4-3 to TRBJ2-1; no firm D call. Trimming took off 1 base at V and 0 bases at J, with 10 bases between the two ends. Germline values: CDR1 LGHNA, CDR2 YSLEER. This CDR3 has 16 amino acids. This CDR3 is CASSQVPRSSYNEQFF. CDR3 nucleotide sequence: TGCGCCAGCAGCCAAGTTCCCAGGAGCTCCTACAATGAGCAGTTCTTC.

The chain carries TRBV29-1 and TRBJ2-3; 7 nucleotides line up with TRBD1. The J call could be wrong; TRBJ1-5 is a better fit for the DNA end. Germline CDR1 and CDR2: SQVTM and ANQGSEA. CDR3 size: 13 residues. The CDR3 sequence: CSVGQGSTDTQHF. The CDR3 nucleotides read TGCAGCGTTGGACAGGGTAGCACAGATACGCAGCATTTT.

This chain links TRBV5-1 with TRBJ2-2; possibly TRBD2 for D (6 bases). Germline V gene data show CDR1 as SGHRS and CDR2 as YFSETQ. The V gene lost 1 base and the J gene lost 6 bases, with 16 bases spanning the gap. The CDR3 is made up of 16 amino acids. CDR3 sequence (DNA): TGCGCCAGCAGCTTGAGGGCAGGGAGGAATTCCGGGGAGCTGTTTTTT. Protein: CASSLRAGRNSGELFF. Combining the CDR3 with reference TRBV5-1 and TRBJ2-2 gives the whole variable domain KAGVTQTPRYLIKTRGQQVTLSCSPISGHRSVSWYQQTPGQGLQFLFEYFSETQRNKGNFPGRFSGRQFSNSRSEMNVSTLELGDSALYLCASSLRAGRNSGELFFGEGSRLTVL.

This clonotype was recorded many times. The chain couples TRBV5-1 to TRBJ1-2, with D unresolved. V dropped 5 bases and J dropped 2 bases, with 7 bases sitting between them. The germline V gene encodes CDR1 SGHRS and CDR2 YFSETQ. There are 12 residues in the CDR3. In nucleotides, the CDR3 is TGCGCCAGCAGTGTAGGGAACTATGGCTACACCTTC. As protein: CASSVGNYGYTF.

This clonotype was detected a few times. One end of the junction is discordant with germline, which a read error may explain. This rearrangement joins TRBV27 to TRBJ1-1, with no clear D. The CDR3 spans 14 residues. Germline-derived CDR1 and CDR2 are MNHEY and SMNVEV (reference sequence). The CDR3 region has the DNA TGTGCCAGCAGTTTAACGTCCAGGAGCACTGAAGCTTCCTTT. This encodes CASSLTSRSTEASF.

This clonotype showed up many times. CDR3 residues: CASTGGSYNEQFF. Here the CDR3 DNA reads TGTGCCAGCACTGGGGGGTCCTACAATGAGCAGTTCTTC. This chain connects TRBV6-2 or TRBV6-3 to TRBJ2-1, with a weak D call TRBD2 (6 bases). V was shortened by 7 bases and J by 1 base, with 8 bases between the two germline ends. The CDR3 consists of 13 residues. Germline CDR1 MNHEY, CDR2 SVGEGT.

The chain combines TRBV27 with TRBJ2-7; perhaps TRBD1 as D (5 bases). Looked up from germline, CDR1 is MNHEY and CDR2 is SMNVEV (reference sequence). The CDR3 is made up of 13 amino acids. The V gene lost 2 bases and the J gene lost 6 bases, with 11 bases spanning the gap. As DNA, the CDR3 is TGTGCCAGCAGTTTAGGGGCCAGCTTCGAGCAGTACTTC. This gives the protein CASSLGASFEQYF.

This rearrangement joins TRBV10-3 to TRBJ2-7; perhaps TRBD2 as D (5 bases). The CDR3 contains 15 residues. V lost 0 bases and J 4 bases, leaving 13 bases between the germline ends. The V gene's germline CDR1 is ENHRY and CDR2 SYGVKD. The CDR3 nucleotides are TGTGCCATCAGTGAGTCGACGGGAAAAGCGTACGAGCAGTACTTC. Its translation: CAISESTGKAYEQYF.

With respect to this clonotype: This sequence may be a read error, since a much larger clone differs from it by one base. CDR3 nucleotide sequence: TGTGCCAGCAGTGACACCGAGACAGGGGGCGGAAACACCATATATTTT. Translation gives CASSDTETGGGNTIYF. This rearrangement joins TRBV12-3 or TRBV12-4 to TRBJ1-3, with 10 bases matching TRBD1. The CDR3 totals 16 residues. V shed 5 bases and J 4 bases; nucleotides not matched to a gene: 8.

There are many counts of this clonotype. CDR3 region: CSARLPGLEAFF. CDR3 nucleotide sequence: TGCAGTGCTAGATTGCCGGGACTTGAAGCTTTCTTT. This sequence joins TRBV20-1 and TRBJ1-1, with TRBD1 as a possible D gene (5 bases). Germline V gene sequence: CDR1 DFQATT, CDR2 SNEGSKA (reference sequence). With 2 bases removed from V and 7 bases from J, the gap between germline ends came to 11 bases. This CDR3 is 12 amino acids long.

This clonotype was seen only a few times. This chain uses TRBV19 with TRBJ2-1; D uncertain. The CDR3 covers 14 residues. V was pared by 5 bases and J by 7 bases, with 15 bases between. Germline CDR1 reads LNHDA; CDR2 reads SQIVND (reference sequence). The CDR3 spells CASSAWSVINEQFF. CDR3 nucleotide sequence: TGTGCCAGTAGTGCCTGGTCGGTCATTAATGAGCAGTTCTTC.

The chain joins TRBV7-8 to TRBJ1-3; possible D gene TRBD1, 5 bases. The germline V and J ends were trimmed by 3 bases and 4 bases, with 13 bases remaining between them. Germline CDR1 SGHVS, CDR2 FQNEAQ. This CDR3 comprises 15 residues. In DNA form, the CDR3 reads TGTGCCAGCAGCTTCGGACAACTAGGCGGAAACACCATATATTTT. Its protein is CASSFGQLGGNTIYF.